Below, 24 T cell receptor beta chains from the same sample are listed, as sequenced in a study of persistence of HIV-infected CD4 T cells. This was the immunoSEQ version 4 assay in survey mode. Clones were sequenced by immunoSEQ multiplex PCR, and TCRdb holds only the in-frame ones, with some missing. The table records 50,000 or so clones, under 85% of them present only once. Their recognized antigens are unknown. Lysates of CMV-infected fibroblasts at 9 to 10 ug/mL stimulated these cells. Sorted nonresponding memory CD4+ T cells were CD40L-negative, CD69-negative, CD45RO-high. This specimen was CD4+ T cells sorted from PBMCs after roughly 18-hour stimulation, taken from a patient who received antiretroviral therapy. All receptors derive from an adult man with HIV who was CMV-seropositive.

CDR3 residues: CASADGNYGYTF. DNA of the CDR3: TGTGCCAGCGCGGACGGAAACTATGGCTACACCTTC. The gene calls are TRBV18 and TRBJ1-2; no reliable D call. Germline CDR1 and CDR2: KGHSH and LQKENI. Trimming removed 8 bases from V and 2 bases from J, with 9 bases in between. The CDR3 sequence is 12 residues long. Supplemented by reference TRBV18 and TRBJ1-2, the full variable domain reads NAGVMQNPRHLVRRRGQEARLRCSPMKGHSHVYWYRQLPEEGLKFMVYLQKENIIDESGMPKERFSAEFPKEGPSILRIQQVVRGDSAAYFCASADGNYGYTFGSGTRLTVV.

The rearrangement uses TRBV7-8 and TRBJ2-1; no reliable D call. V was clipped by 5 bases and J by 4 bases, with 6 bases between them. In germline, CDR1 is SGHVS, CDR2 FQNEAQ. The CDR3 contains 12 residues. The CDR3 is CASSLQYNEQFF. The DNA for the CDR3 is TGTGCCAGCAGCCTCCAATACAATGAGCAGTTCTTC.

Points on this clone: Other DNA variants within this sample encode the same CDR3. V is TRBV6-5 and J is TRBJ1-5; D is ambiguous. CDR1 and CDR2 from the germline V gene are MNHEY and SVGAGI. The CDR3 has 14 residues. Trimming took 6 bases from V and 2 from J, leaving 11 bases between them. The DNA of the CDR3 is TGTGCCAGCAGGGGAGGCGGGGGCAATCAGCCCCAGCATTTT. Translating it yields CASRGGGGNQPQHF.

The rearrangement uses TRBV20-1 and TRBJ2-1; D is perhaps TRBD2 (5 bases). Trimming stripped 3 bases from V and 7 bases from J, with 19 bases between. Germline-derived CDR1 and CDR2 are DFQATT and SNEGSKA (reference sequence). This CDR3 is 15 amino acids long. CDR3 coding DNA: TGCAGTGCTAGTGGTTCCAATAAGCGGCTGAATGAGCAGTTCTTC. As protein: CSASGSNKRLNEQFF.

This chain connects TRBV3-1 (or the pseudogene TRBV3-2) to TRBJ1-2, with D uncertain. Deletions cut 0 bases from V and 3 bases from J, with 11 bases between. Germline CDR1 reads LGHDT; CDR2 reads YNNKEL (reference sequence). The CDR3 runs to 15 residues. The CDR3 nucleotides read TGTGCCAGCAGCCAAGATTCAAGGCCCTACTATGGCTACACCTTC. Translated: CASSQDSRPYYGYTF.

The count of this clone is one. The chain employs TRBV10-1 and TRBJ2-7; D may be TRBD1 or TRBD2 (5 bases each). The CDR3 loop spans 16 amino acids. V was clipped by 9 bases and J by 2 bases, with 23 bases between them. Germline assignment: CDR1 WNHNN and CDR2 SYGVQD (reference sequence). The CDR3, as DNA: TGCGCCAGACCCCCCTTGGATGGGGGACCTCCCTACGAGCAGTACTTC. It codes for CARPPLDGGPPYEQYF.

This clone was observed a few times. CDR3 amino acids: CASSIYGTGSQAKYF. The CDR3 DNA sequence: TGTGCCAGCAGCATATATGGGACAGGCTCGCAGGCCAAGTACTTC. The genes are TRBV7-9 and TRBJ2-7, with TRBD1 matching over 8 bases. Per the germline V gene, CDR1 is SEHNR and CDR2 is FQNEAQ (reference sequence). The CDR3 consists of 15 residues. V lost 5 bases, J lost 11 bases, and 17 bases stayed unmatched.

The V and J genes are TRBV9 and TRBJ1-1; D may be TRBD1 (6 bases). V dropped 0 bases and J dropped 5 bases, with 14 bases sitting between them. Germline V gene data show CDR1 as SGDLS and CDR2 as YYNGEE. This CDR3 is 15 amino acids long. CDR3 bases: TGTGCCAGCAGCGTAGAGGGCAGGGGACGTACTGAAGCTTTCTTT. It yields the protein CASSVEGRGRTEAFF.

The sample holds one count of this clone. The CDR3 reads CASSLRLYNSPLHF. The DNA of the CDR3 is TGTGCCAGCAGCCTAAGACTGTATAATTCACCCCTCCACTTT. The genes are TRBV13 and TRBJ1-6, with D uncertain. From germline, CDR1 is PRHDT and CDR2 FYEKMQ (reference sequence). Trimming pared 5 bases from V and 4 bases from J, leaving 9 bases between. The CDR3 length is 14 residues.

This clone was picked up one time. The chain recombines TRBV6-1 with TRBJ2-1; 12 nucleotides match TRBD2. Trimming at V came to 2 bases and at J to 8 bases, leaving 10 bases not matched to a gene. Germline V gene lookup returns CDR1 MNHNS and CDR2 SASEGT. The CDR3 has 17 amino acids. CDR3 sequence reads: CASSELGFLAGGDEQFF. The CDR3 DNA follows: TGTGCCAGCAGTGAATTGGGATTTCTAGCGGGAGGGGATGAGCAGTTCTTC.

The chain employs TRBV27 and TRBJ2-1; possibly TRBD1 for D (6 bases). This CDR3 comprises 12 residues. The V and J ends lost 5 bases and 11 bases respectively, with 13 bases between them. CDR1 and CDR2 (germline): MNHEY, SMNVEV (reference sequence). The CDR3 protein is CASSQGGRQQFF. The CDR3, as DNA: TGTGCCAGCAGTCAAGGGGGACGGCAGCAGTTCTTC.

V gene TRBV19 combines with J gene TRBJ1-2, with D possibly being TRBD1 (6 bases). The CDR3 extends over 13 amino acids. Looked up from germline, CDR1 is LNHDA and CDR2 is SQIVND (reference sequence). The V and J ends lost 9 bases and 6 bases respectively, with 17 bases between them. The CDR3 DNA reads TGTGCCAGCCTAGGACAGAGGGGGAATGGCTACACCTTC. Amino acid sequence: CASLGQRGNGYTF.

This sequence joins TRBV7-2 and TRBJ2-3, with 8 bases fitting TRBD1. Germline-derived CDR1 and CDR2 are SGHTA and FQGNSA. J was trimmed by 7 bases and V by 5 bases; bases with no gene match: 8. This CDR3 region has 14 residues. The CDR3 DNA reads as TGTGCCAGCAGCGGGACAGGTTCATTGAATACGCAGTATTTT. Amino acid sequence: CASSGTGSLNTQYF.

The chain is built from TRBV7-8 and TRBJ2-7, with 7 bases lining up with TRBD1. From germline, CDR1 is SGHVS and CDR2 FQNEAQ. The CDR3 totals 14 residues. With V trimmed by 5 bases and J by 0 bases, 4 bases remained unmatched. CDR3 protein: CASSVGQSSYEQYF. The DNA of the CDR3 is TGTGCCAGCAGCGTGGGACAGAGCTCCTACGAGCAGTACTTC.

This clone appeared a single time. J is TRBJ2-4 and V is TRBV10-3, with TRBD2 matching over 10 bases. Trimming at V came to 2 bases and at J to 6 bases, leaving 1 base not matched to a gene. This CDR3 comprises 14 residues. The V gene's germline CDR1 is ENHRY and CDR2 SYGVKD. CDR3 coding DNA: TGTGCCATCAGTGAGGCTAGCGGGAGAAACATTCAGTACTTC. This gives the protein CAISEASGRNIQYF.

The CDR3 sequence: CASSFDRGTYNEQFF. The DNA for the CDR3 is TGTGCCAGCAGTTTCGACAGGGGTACCTACAATGAGCAGTTCTTC. V usage is TRBV6-5 and J usage is TRBJ2-1; 8 bases align to TRBD1. This CDR3 region has 15 residues. Trimming cost V 4 bases and J 2 bases; bases outside gene matches: 4. Per germline, CDR1 MNHEY and CDR2 SVGAGI.

The V and J genes are TRBV24-1 and TRBJ1-2; possible D gene TRBD1, 6 bases. V lost 4 bases, J lost 6 bases, and 11 bases lay in between. Germline V gene data show CDR1 as KGHDR and CDR2 as SFDVKD. This CDR3 comprises 13 residues. The CDR3 DNA is TGTGCCACCAGTGAGGCTCAGGGGCATGGCTACACCTTC. The encoded protein is CATSEAQGHGYTF.

This rearrangement joins TRBV27 to TRBJ1-6, with a tentative D call TRBD1 (6 bases). V lost 7 bases and J 11 bases, leaving 18 bases between the germline ends. Germline-derived CDR1 and CDR2 are MNHEY and SMNVEV (reference sequence). The CDR3 runs 14 residues. The CDR3 DNA sequence: TGTGCCAGCAAGACTAACTCGGGGGCGACACCCCTCCACTTT. Translated, it gives CASKTNSGATPLHF.

This clone was picked up a small number of times. The chain combines TRBV19 with TRBJ2-5; D is possibly TRBD1 (5 bases). The CDR3 loop spans 14 amino acids. CDR1 and CDR2 from the germline V gene are LNHDA and SQIVND (reference sequence). Trimming stripped 5 bases from V and 5 bases from J, with 15 bases between. This CDR3 reads CASSVTGQRETQYF. CDR3 nucleotides: TGTGCCAGTAGTGTTACCGGACAAAGGGAGACCCAGTACTTC.

CDR3 amino acids: CASSLGVGGGVGYTF. CDR3 bases: TGTGCCAGCAGCTTAGGAGTGGGGGGCGGCGTAGGCTACACCTTC. V is TRBV7-8 and J is TRBJ1-2; D perhaps matches TRBD1 (6 bases). This CDR3 contains 15 residues. From germline, CDR1 is SGHVS and CDR2 FQNEAQ. The V gene lost 1 base and the J gene lost 8 bases, with 17 bases spanning the gap.

The chain has TRBV18 and TRBJ2-7, with D perhaps matching TRBD2 (5 bases). The germline gives CDR1 KGHSH, CDR2 LQKENI. Trimming pared 3 bases from V and 4 bases from J, leaving 16 bases between. The CDR3 has 15 residues. CDR3 DNA: TGTGCCAGCTCACCCCCCGGGATCCTAGAGTACGAGCAGTACTTC. Protein product: CASSPPGILEYEQYF.

CDR3 protein: CASSQGGVRNTEAFF. The CDR3 nucleotides are TGCGCCAGCAGCCAGGGGGGAGTTCGGAACACTGAAGCTTTCTTT. V gene TRBV4-3 combines with J gene TRBJ1-1; D possibly corresponds to TRBD1 (5 bases). Trimming removed 3 bases at V and 1 base at J, with 12 bases between. CDR1 and CDR2 from the germline V gene are LGHNA and YSLEER. CDR3 length equals 15 residues.

This chain links TRBV2 with TRBJ2-6; 7 bases fit TRBD1. The V segment lost 5 bases and the J segment 0 bases; nucleotides outside the gene matches: 4. Per the germline V gene, CDR1 is SNHLY and CDR2 is FYNNEI. The CDR3 consists of 16 residues. The CDR3 sequence: CASSRDRLSGANVLTF. The CDR3 bases are TGTGCCAGCAGTCGGGACAGACTCTCTGGGGCCAACGTCCTGACTTTC.

This chain connects TRBV19 to TRBJ1-6; 7 positions match TRBD1. Germline V gene lookup returns CDR1 LNHDA and CDR2 SQIVND (reference sequence). The ends lost 3 bases at V and 7 bases at J; junction bases unmatched: 15. The CDR3 extends over 18 amino acids. The CDR3: CASSIWIPGGQYNSPLHF. CDR3 sequence (DNA): TGTGCCAGTAGTATTTGGATCCCCGGGGGACAGTACAATTCACCCCTCCACTTT.